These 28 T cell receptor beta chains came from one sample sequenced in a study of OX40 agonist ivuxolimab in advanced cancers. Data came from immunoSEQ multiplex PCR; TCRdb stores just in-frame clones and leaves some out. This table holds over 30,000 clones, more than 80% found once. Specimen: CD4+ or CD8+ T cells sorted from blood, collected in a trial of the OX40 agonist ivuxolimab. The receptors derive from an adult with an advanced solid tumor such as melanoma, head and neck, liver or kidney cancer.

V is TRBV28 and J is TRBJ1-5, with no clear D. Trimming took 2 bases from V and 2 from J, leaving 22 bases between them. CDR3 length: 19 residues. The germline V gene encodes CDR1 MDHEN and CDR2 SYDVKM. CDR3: CASSLPSEIPLRGNQPQHF. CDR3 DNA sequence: TGTGCCAGCAGTTTACCGTCCGAGATCCCCCTTAGAGGCAATCAGCCCCAGCATTTT. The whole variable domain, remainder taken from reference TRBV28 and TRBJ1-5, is DVKVTQSSRYLVKRTGEKVFLECVQDMDHENMFWYRQDPGLGLRLIYFSYDVKMKEKGDIPEGYSVSREKKERFSLILESASTNQTSMYLCASSLPSEIPLRGNQPQHFGDGTRLSIL.

CDR3 protein: CASSGLAGYNEQFF. CDR3 in DNA: TGCGCCAGCAGTGGACTAGCGGGGTACAATGAGCAGTTCTTC. The V and J genes are TRBV10-2 and TRBJ2-1; 11 positions agree with TRBD2. The CDR3 extends over 14 amino acids. V lost 4 bases, J lost 4 bases, and 0 bases stayed unmatched. CDR1 and CDR2 (germline): WSHSY, SAAADI.

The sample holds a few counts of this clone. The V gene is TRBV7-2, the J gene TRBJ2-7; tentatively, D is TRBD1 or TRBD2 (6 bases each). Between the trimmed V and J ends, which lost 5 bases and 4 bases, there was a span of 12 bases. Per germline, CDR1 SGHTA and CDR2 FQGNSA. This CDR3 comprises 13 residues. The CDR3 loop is CASSPGAGYEQYF. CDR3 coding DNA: TGTGCCAGCAGCCCGGGGGCAGGGTACGAGCAGTACTTC.

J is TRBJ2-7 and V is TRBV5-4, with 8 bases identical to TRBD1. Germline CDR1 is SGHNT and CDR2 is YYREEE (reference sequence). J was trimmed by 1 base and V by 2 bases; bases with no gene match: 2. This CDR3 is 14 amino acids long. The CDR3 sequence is CASSFGTGSYEQYF. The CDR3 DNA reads TGTGCCAGCAGCTTTGGGACAGGATCCTACGAGCAGTACTTC. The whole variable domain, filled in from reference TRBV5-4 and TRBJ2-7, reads ETGVTQSPTHLIKTRGQQVTLRCSSQSGHNTVSWYQQALGQGPQFIFQYYREEENGRGNFPPRFSGLQFPNYSSELNVNALELDDSALYLCASSFGTGSYEQYFGPGTRLTVT.

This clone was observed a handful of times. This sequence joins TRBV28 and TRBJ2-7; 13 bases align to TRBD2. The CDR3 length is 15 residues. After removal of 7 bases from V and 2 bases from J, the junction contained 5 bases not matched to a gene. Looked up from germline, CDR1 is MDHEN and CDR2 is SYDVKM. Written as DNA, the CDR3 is TGTGCCAGCAACCCCGGACTAGCGGGGGCCTACGAGCAGTACTTC. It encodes CASNPGLAGAYEQYF.

The CDR3 coding sequence is TGTGCCAGCAGCCCAGGCACCGTGATGGGGGGGAAAAACACTGAAGCTTTCTTT. It specifies CASSPGTVMGGKNTEAFF. The rearrangement links TRBV7-9 to TRBJ1-1; D perhaps matches TRBD1 (5 bases). Germline V lookup: CDR1 SEHNR, CDR2 FQNEAQ (reference sequence). The V and J ends lost 5 bases and 2 bases respectively, with 24 bases between them. The CDR3 sequence is 18 residues long.

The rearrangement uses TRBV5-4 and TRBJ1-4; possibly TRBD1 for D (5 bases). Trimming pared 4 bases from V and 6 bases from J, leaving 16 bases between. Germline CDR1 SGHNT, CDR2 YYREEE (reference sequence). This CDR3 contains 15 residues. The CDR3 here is CASSRRQGTDEKLFF. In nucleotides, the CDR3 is TGTGCCAGCAGCCGTCGGCAGGGAACGGATGAAAAACTGTTTTTT.

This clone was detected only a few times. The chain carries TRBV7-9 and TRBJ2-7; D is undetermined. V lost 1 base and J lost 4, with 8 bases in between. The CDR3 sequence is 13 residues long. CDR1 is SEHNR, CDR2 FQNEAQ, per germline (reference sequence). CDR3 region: CASSLGDGYEQYF. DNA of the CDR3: TGTGCCAGCAGCTTAGGCGATGGGTACGAGCAGTACTTC.

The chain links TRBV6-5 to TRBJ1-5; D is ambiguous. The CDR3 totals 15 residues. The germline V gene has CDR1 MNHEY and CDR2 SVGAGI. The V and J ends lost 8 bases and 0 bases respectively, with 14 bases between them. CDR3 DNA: TGTGCCAGCCTACCCTCTGGTCTTAGCAATCAGCCCCAGCATTTT. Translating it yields CASLPSGLSNQPQHF.

This chain's CDR3 is CASSVSTGSYEQYF. Here the CDR3 DNA reads TGTGCCAGCAGCGTATCTACAGGGTCCTACGAGCAGTACTTC. The chain recombines TRBV9 with TRBJ2-7; a possible D gene is TRBD1 (6 bases). Trimming pared 1 base from V and 1 base from J, leaving 9 bases between. The CDR3 covers 14 residues. Germline V gene data show CDR1 as SGDLS and CDR2 as YYNGEE. The full variable domain, completed using reference TRBV9 and TRBJ2-7, is DSGVTQTPKHLITATGQRVTLRCSPRSGDLSVYWYQQSLDQGLQFLIQYYNGEERAKGNILERFSAQQFPDLHSELNLSSLELGDSALYFCASSVSTGSYEQYFGPGTRLTVT.

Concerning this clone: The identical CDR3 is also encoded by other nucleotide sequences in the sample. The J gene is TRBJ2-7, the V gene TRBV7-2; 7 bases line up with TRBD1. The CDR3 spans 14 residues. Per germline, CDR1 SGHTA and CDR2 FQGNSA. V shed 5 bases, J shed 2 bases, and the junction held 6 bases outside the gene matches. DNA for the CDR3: TGTGCCAGCAGCCACCCAGGGGGAACCTACGAGCAGTACTTC. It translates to CASSHPGGTYEQYF.

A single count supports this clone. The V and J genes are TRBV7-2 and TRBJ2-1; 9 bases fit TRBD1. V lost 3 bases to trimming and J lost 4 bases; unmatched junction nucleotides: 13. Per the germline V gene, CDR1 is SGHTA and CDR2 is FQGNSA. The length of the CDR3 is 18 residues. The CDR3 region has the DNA TGTGCCAGCAGCTTGTACTCGAGGGACAGGGTTTTATACAATGAGCAGTTCTTC. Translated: CASSLYSRDRVLYNEQFF.

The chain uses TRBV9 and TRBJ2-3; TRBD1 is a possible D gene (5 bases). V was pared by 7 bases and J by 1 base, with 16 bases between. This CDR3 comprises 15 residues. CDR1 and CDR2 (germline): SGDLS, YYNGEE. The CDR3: CASASPATGTDTQYF. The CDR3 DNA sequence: TGTGCCAGCGCTTCCCCAGCGACAGGCACAGATACGCAGTATTTT.

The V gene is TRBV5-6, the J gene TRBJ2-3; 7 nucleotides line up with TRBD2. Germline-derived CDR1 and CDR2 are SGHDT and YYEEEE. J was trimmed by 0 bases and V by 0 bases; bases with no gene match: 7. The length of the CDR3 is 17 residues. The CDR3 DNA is TGTGCCAGCAGCTTGGGGGACTACCCTCCTAGCACAGATACGCAGTATTTT. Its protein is CASSLGDYPPSTDTQYF.

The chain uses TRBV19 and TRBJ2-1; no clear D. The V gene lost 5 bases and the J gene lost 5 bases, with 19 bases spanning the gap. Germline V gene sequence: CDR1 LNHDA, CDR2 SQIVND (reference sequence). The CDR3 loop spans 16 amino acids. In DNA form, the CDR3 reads TGTGCCAGTAGTGCGTCGGACGGATCGATAAACAATGAGCAGTTCTTC. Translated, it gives CASSASDGSINNEQFF.

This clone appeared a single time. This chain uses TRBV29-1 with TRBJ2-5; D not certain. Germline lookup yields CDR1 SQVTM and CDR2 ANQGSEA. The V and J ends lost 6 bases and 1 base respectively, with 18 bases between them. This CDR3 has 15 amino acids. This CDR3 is CSVVIHPVFQETQYF. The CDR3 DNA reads TGCAGCGTCGTTATACACCCGGTCTTCCAAGAGACCCAGTACTTC.

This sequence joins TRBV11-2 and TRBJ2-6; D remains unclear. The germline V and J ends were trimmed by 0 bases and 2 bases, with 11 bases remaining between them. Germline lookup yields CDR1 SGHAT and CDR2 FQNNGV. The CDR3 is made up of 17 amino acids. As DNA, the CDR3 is TGTGCCAGCAGCTTAGATCAGTTCTACCCTGGGGCCAACGTCCTGACTTTC. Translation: CASSLDQFYPGANVLTF. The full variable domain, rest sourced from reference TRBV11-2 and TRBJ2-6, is EAGVAQSPRYKIIEKRQSVAFWCNPISGHATLYWYQQILGQGPKLLIQFQNNGVVDDSQLPKDRFSAERLKGVDSTLKIQPAKLEDSAVYLCASSLDQFYPGANVLTFGAGSRLTVL.

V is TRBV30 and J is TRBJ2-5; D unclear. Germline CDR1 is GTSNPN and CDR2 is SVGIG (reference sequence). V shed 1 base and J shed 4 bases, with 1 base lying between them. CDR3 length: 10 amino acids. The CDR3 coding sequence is TGTGCCTGGAGTGGAGAGACCCAGTACTTC. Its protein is CAWSGETQYF.

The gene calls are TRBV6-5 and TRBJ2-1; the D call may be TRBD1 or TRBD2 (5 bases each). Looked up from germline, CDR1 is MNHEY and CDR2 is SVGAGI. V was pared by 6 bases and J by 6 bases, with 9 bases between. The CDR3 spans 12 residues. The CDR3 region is CASSRDGNEQFF. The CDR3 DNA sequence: TGTGCCAGCAGCCGGGACGGCAATGAGCAGTTCTTC.

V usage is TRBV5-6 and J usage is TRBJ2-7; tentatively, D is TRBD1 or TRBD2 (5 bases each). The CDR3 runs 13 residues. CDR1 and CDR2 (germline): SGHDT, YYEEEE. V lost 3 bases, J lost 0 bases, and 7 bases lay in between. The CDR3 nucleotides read TGTGCCAGCAGCTCGGGACCCTCCTACGAGCAGTACTTC. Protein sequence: CASSSGPSYEQYF.

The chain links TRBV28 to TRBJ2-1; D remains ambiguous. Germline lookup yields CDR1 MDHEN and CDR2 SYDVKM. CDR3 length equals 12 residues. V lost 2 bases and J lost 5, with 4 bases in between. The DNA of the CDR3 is TGTGCCAGCAGTTTAATAGACAATGAGCAGTTCTTC. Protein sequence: CASSLIDNEQFF.

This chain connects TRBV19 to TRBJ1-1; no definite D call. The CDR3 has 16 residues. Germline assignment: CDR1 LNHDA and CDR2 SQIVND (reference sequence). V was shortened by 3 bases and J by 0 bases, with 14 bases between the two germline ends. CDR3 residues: CASSIFSLHMNTEAFF. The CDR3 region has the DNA TGTGCCAGTAGTATTTTCAGTCTTCACATGAACACTGAAGCTTTCTTT.

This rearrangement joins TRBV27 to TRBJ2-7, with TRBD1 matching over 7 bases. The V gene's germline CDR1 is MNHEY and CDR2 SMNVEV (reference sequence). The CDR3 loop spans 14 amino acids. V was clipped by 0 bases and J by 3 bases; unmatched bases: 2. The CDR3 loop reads CASSLSGGGYEQYF. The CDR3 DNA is TGTGCCAGCAGTTTATCAGGGGGCGGCTACGAGCAGTACTTC.

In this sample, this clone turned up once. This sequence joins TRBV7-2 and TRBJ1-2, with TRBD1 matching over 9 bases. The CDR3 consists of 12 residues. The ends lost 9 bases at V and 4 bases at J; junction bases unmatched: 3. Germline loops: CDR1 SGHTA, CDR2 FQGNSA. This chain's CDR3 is CASTGGPYGYTF. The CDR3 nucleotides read TGTGCCAGTACAGGGGGCCCCTATGGCTACACCTTC.

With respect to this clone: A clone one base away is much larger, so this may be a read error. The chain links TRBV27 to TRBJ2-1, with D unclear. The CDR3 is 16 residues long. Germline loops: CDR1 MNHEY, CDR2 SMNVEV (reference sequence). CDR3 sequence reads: CASSFTASSFYNKQFF. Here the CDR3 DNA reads TGTGCCAGCAGTTTTACGGCAAGTAGCTTCTACAATAAGCAGTTCTTC.

CDR3 coding DNA: TGTGCCAGCAGCCAAGTTGCAACTAATGAAAAACTGTTTTTT. Translated, it gives CASSQVATNEKLFF. The chain joins TRBV5-6 to TRBJ1-4; D is uncertain. Deletions cut 4 bases from V and 0 bases from J, with 7 bases between. The germline V gene encodes CDR1 SGHDT and CDR2 YYEEEE. The CDR3 is 14 amino acids.

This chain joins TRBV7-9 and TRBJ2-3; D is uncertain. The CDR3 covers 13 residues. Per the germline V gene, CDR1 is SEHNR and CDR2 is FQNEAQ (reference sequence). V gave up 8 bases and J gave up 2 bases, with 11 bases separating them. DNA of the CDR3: TGTGCCAGCTTCTCGCACCTCACAGATACGCAGTATTTT. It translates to CASFSHLTDTQYF.

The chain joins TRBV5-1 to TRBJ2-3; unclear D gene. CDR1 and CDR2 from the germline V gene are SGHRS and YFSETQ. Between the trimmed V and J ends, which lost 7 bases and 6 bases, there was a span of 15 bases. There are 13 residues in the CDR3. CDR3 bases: TGCGCCAGCGGTCCCCAAATTTCGGATACGCAGTATTTT. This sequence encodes CASGPQISDTQYF.